Here is one TCR beta chain with its context. Here immunoSEQ multiplex PCR was the method, and the copy in TCRdb shows in-frame clones only, minus some. The top ten clones hold about 11% of a sample with about 140,000 clones, roughly 90% of them seen once. The sample belongs to a study of blood T cell repertoires in COVID-19. Overall study context: COVID-19 samples collected from the United States, Italy and Spain covered acute and convalescent phases.

The germline V gene has CDR1 SGHDT and CDR2 YYEEEE. The CDR3 spans 14 residues. The trim removed 4 bases at V and 3 bases at J, leaving 7 bases unmatched. The J gene is TRBJ2-7, the V gene TRBV5-6, with TRBD1 matching 7 bases. The clonotype comes from a man aged 50 to 59 with active or convalescent COVID-19. The source material was peripheral blood. CDR3 sequence reads: CASSAVRQGYEQYF. CDR3 sequence (DNA): TGTGCCAGCAGCGCTGTGAGACAGGGCTACGAGCAGTACTTC.